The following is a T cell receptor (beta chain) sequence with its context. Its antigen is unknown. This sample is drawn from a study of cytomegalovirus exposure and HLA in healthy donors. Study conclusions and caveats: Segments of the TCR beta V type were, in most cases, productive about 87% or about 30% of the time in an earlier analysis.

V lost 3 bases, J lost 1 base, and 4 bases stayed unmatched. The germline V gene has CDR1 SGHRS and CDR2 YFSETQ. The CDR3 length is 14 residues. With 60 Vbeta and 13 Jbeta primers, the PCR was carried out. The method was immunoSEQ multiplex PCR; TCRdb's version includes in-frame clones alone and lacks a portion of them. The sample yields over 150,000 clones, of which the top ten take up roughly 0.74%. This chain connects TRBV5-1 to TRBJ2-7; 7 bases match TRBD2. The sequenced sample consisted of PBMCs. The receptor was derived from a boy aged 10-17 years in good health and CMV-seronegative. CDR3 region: CASSSGTISYEQYF. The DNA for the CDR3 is TGCGCCAGCAGCTCCGGGACTATATCCTACGAGCAGTACTTC.